This entry lists 15 T cell receptor beta chains sequenced from one sample in a study of beta chain features in type 1 diabetes. Study outcomes and limitations: All four CD4+ subsets of Type 1 diabetes patients contained TCRB CDR3s that were moderately but significantly shorter.

For these TCRs, the target antigens are not known. Expressed TCRB transcripts were sequenced because the isolated RNA had all been reverse transcribed beforehand. The method was immunoSEQ multiplex PCR; TCRdb's version includes in-frame clones alone and lacks a portion of them. The repertoire consists of some 120,000 clones, with around 16% occurring once and the leading ten covering roughly 2.6%. Source material: central memory CD4+ T cells from blood. The receptors originated from a man aged 18 to 30 with type 1 diabetes.

This clone has more than one count but fewer than ten. The chain joins TRBV28 to TRBJ2-7; 12 bases align to TRBD1. The CDR3 totals 15 residues. With V trimmed by 7 bases and J by 3 bases, 7 bases remained unmatched. CDR1 is MDHEN, CDR2 SYDVKM, per germline. The DNA for the CDR3 is TGTGCCAGCACGACCCGGGACAGGGGGCTCTACGAGCAGTACTTC. It translates to CASTTRDRGLYEQYF.

This rearrangement joins TRBV7-2 to TRBJ2-2; the D gene is possibly TRBD1 (5 bases). V lost 1 base and J lost 5, with 11 bases in between. The CDR3 is 15 amino acids. CDR1 is SGHTA, CDR2 FQGNSA, per germline. CDR3 in amino acids: CASSLGPGKTGELFF. As DNA, the CDR3 is TGTGCCAGCAGCTTAGGTCCAGGGAAAACCGGGGAGCTGTTTTTT.

This clone came up a few times. This chain uses TRBV6-1 with TRBJ1-2; D is possibly TRBD1 (6 bases). V was pared by 4 bases and J by 0 bases, with 6 bases between. Germline values: CDR1 MNHNS, CDR2 SASEGT. CDR3 length: 13 residues. The DNA of the CDR3 is TGTGCCAGCAGTGGGACAGCTAACTATGGCTACACCTTC. This codes for CASSGTANYGYTF.

This clone has only a few counts. It is likely a read error: a sequence one base away is far more abundant. This chain uses TRBV15 with TRBJ2-7; 9 bases are shared with TRBD2. The CDR3 has 14 residues. From germline, CDR1 is LNHNV and CDR2 YYDKDF (reference sequence). The V gene end was trimmed by 5 bases and the J gene end by 7 bases; junction bases not matched to a gene: 9. The CDR3 region is CATSVAGAGGEQYF. CDR3 nucleotide sequence: TGTGCCACCAGCGTAGCGGGGGCCGGGGGAGAGCAGTACTTC.

The chain has TRBV28 and TRBJ2-1; D possibly matches TRBD1 or TRBD2 (7 bases each). Germline CDR1 is MDHEN and CDR2 is SYDVKM. Trimming shortened V by 2 bases and J by 8 bases, and 13 bases separated the two germline ends. The CDR3 totals 14 residues. Here the CDR3 reads CASSLNRGGDEQFF. CDR3 DNA sequence: TGTGCCAGCAGTTTAAACAGGGGAGGGGATGAGCAGTTCTTC.

This clone has more than one count but fewer than ten. This rearrangement joins TRBV4-1 to TRBJ2-4; TRBD2 is a possible D gene (5 bases). Trimming took 1 base from V and 3 from J, leaving 16 bases between them. The CDR3 runs 17 residues. The germline V gene has CDR1 MGHRA and CDR2 YSYEKL. For the CDR3, the DNA is TGCGCCAGCAGCCAAGGGGTGCTAGCCCGGAACAAAAACATTCAGTACTTC. It encodes CASSQGVLARNKNIQYF.

On this clone: In the same sample, other DNA sequences code for this CDR3. This rearrangement joins TRBV28 to TRBJ2-7; 8 positions agree with TRBD1. Germline lookup yields CDR1 MDHEN and CDR2 SYDVKM. The CDR3 totals 15 residues. Germline trimming cut 5 bases from V and 2 bases from J; bases unmatched to any gene: 8. CDR3 bases: TGTGCCAGCAGTCTCCTCGGGACAGGCCCCTACGAGCAGTACTTC. Its protein product is CASSLLGTGPYEQYF.

This clone was observed a single time. The rearrangement uses TRBV7-8 and TRBJ1-2; D perhaps matches TRBD1 (6 bases). Germline V gene lookup returns CDR1 SGHVS and CDR2 FQNEAQ. The CDR3 runs 16 residues. V was shortened by 6 bases and J by 4 bases, with 21 bases between the two germline ends. DNA for the CDR3: TGTGCCAGCAGTTCAAGGGGCAGGGGACTATCCTATGGCTACACCTTC. Residues: CASSSRGRGLSYGYTF.

This chain joins TRBV6-1 and TRBJ2-7, with D perhaps matching TRBD1 or TRBD2 (5 bases each). Germline CDR1 MNHNS, CDR2 SASEGT. The V end was cut by 6 bases, the J end by 3 bases, with 12 bases between. This CDR3 has 13 amino acids. CDR3 DNA sequence: TGTGCCAGCAGGAATGGGGGAAACTACGAGCAGTACTTC. It yields the protein CASRNGGNYEQYF.

Written as DNA, the CDR3 is TGTGCCTGGAGTGTACCAAGCCGATCGCCCAACGGCGAGCAGTACTTC. This translates into CAWSVPSRSPNGEQYF. V is TRBV30 and J is TRBJ2-7; no definite D call. Trimming removed 0 bases from V and 6 bases from J, with 21 bases in between. Germline V gene lookup returns CDR1 GTSNPN and CDR2 SVGIG (reference sequence). This CDR3 is built from 16 residues.

The genes are TRBV9 and TRBJ2-1, with D unresolved. Germline-derived CDR1 and CDR2 are SGDLS and YYNGEE. V dropped 3 bases and J dropped 0 bases, with 7 bases sitting between them. This CDR3 spans 14 amino acids. The CDR3 DNA reads as TGTGCCAGCAGCGAGGTTAGCTCCTACAATGAGCAGTTCTTC. This gives the protein CASSEVSSYNEQFF.

A note on this clone: A far larger clone differs by one base, so this is likely a read error. Within the sample, other DNA sequences also encode this same CDR3. The chain links TRBV10-3 to TRBJ2-1; TRBD2 matches at 8 bases. CDR1 and CDR2 from the germline V gene are ENHRY and SYGVKD. Trimming cost V 8 bases and J 0 bases; bases outside gene matches: 12. The CDR3 is 17 residues long. CDR3 protein: CAIRAQGAGASYNEQFF. Written as DNA, the CDR3 is TGTGCCATCCGGGCTCAAGGAGCGGGGGCCTCCTACAATGAGCAGTTCTTC.

This rearrangement joins TRBV6-5 to TRBJ2-3; the D is unclear. The V gene lost 5 bases and the J gene lost 4 bases, with 10 bases spanning the gap. There are 13 residues in the CDR3. Germline assignment: CDR1 MNHEY and CDR2 SVGAGI. CDR3 sequence (DNA): TGTGCCAGCAGTATGCTGATGGCAGATACGCAGTATTTT. Amino acid sequence: CASSMLMADTQYF.

In its sample, this clone was seen a few times. V gene TRBV15 combines with J gene TRBJ2-7, with D unclear. V was pared by 1 base and J by 0 bases, with 16 bases between. CDR1 is LNHNV and CDR2 is YYDKDF in the germline V gene (reference sequence). The CDR3 extends over 17 amino acids. CDR3 nucleotide sequence: TGTGCCACCAGCAGAGCCGTGGCAGGCGCGAGCTCCTACGAGCAGTACTTC. It yields the protein CATSRAVAGASSYEQYF.

This clone was detected a few times. The rearrangement joins TRBV7-2 to TRBJ2-5; D tentatively fits TRBD1 or TRBD2 (5 bases each). Germline V lookup: CDR1 SGHTA, CDR2 FQGNSA. The CDR3 runs 14 residues. V was pared by 4 bases and J by 1 base, with 10 bases between. CDR3 amino acids: CASSSGRAQETQYF. CDR3 sequence (DNA): TGTGCCAGCAGCTCGGGGCGGGCCCAAGAGACCCAGTACTTC.